A selection of T cell receptor beta chains follows, all from one sample in a study of CD8+ T cells in alopecia areata. Profiling relied on immunoSEQ multiplex PCR, and the TCRdb table lists in-frame clones only, not all of them. The sample shows around 4,800 clones, 75% to 95% of them seen only once. The source was skin, collected at week 4, from a patient treated with tofacitinib. These receptors all come from a human donor with alopecia areata. Each CDR3 is given with its conserved first and last residue. Fields, in order: clone size, V gene, J gene, CDR3 protein. Clone sizes are given selectively: once, few, many, or a class where the clone is expanded.

-	TRBV7-8	TRBJ1-5	CASSPPRGGTGGYQPQHF
-	TRBV28	TRBJ1-1	CASTLSGGGTEAFF
-	TRBV14	TRBJ2-1	CASSQEILARYNEQFF
-	TRBV19	TRBJ1-1	CASSIWGMSTEAFF
-	TRBV5-6	TRBJ2-1	CASSRLGVNEQFF
once	TRBV4-1	TRBJ2-7	CASSQTRDIYEQYF
-	TRBV29-1	TRBJ2-5	CSVLGPGVETQYF
once	TRBV6-6	TRBJ2-3	CASSDLAGAEDTQYF
-	TRBV7-6	TRBJ2-5	CASSSRATVKQETQYF
-	TRBV6-1	TRBJ1-2	CASSGDLRGLDYGYTF
-	TRBV6-1	TRBJ2-4	CASSDRTGVTKNIQYF
-	TRBV6-1	TRBJ1-5	CASSEALKLSPQHF
few	TRBV7-2	TRBJ1-2	CASSLSWQGLTF
-	TRBV2	TRBJ1-2	CASSATGDGYTF
once	TRBV7-9	TRBJ1-2	CASSGGTDANYGYTF
-	TRBV4-1	TRBJ2-7	CASKADLGSYEQYF
-	TRBV2	TRBJ2-3	CATGLAQQRRGPDTQYF
few	TRBV29-1	TRBJ2-7	CSAVTGIDEQYF
-	TRBV13	TRBJ2-3	CASSLDRGLTDTQYF
-	TRBV19	TRBJ2-3	CASSMSQSAPDTQYF
once	TRBV7-2	TRBJ1-2	CASSPLGGISFNYGYTF
-	TRBV7-8	TRBJ1-6	CASSLDPSPGDSPLHF
-	TRBV7-2	TRBJ2-7	CASSLVGWGDEQYF
few	TRBV9	TRBJ1-6	CASSGRTSNSPLHF
-	TRBV12-5	TRBJ1-4	CASGLWGNNEKLFF
once	TRBV7-9	TRBJ1-2	CASSLAGQGPYGYTF
-	TRBV7-6	TRBJ1-5	CASSFDGEQPQHF
-	TRBV7-2	TRBJ2-1	CASSYRTGGNEQFF
-	TRBV7-2	TRBJ1-2	CASSAHLGTGYGYTF
-	TRBV15	TRBJ2-3	CATSTYTDTQYF
-	TRBV27	TRBJ2-7	CASSQRQGIDEQYF
-	TRBV5-1	TRBJ2-3	CASSLGQFTDTQYF
-	TRBV11-2	TRBJ2-7	CASSNRPIPEQYF
-	TRBV9	TRBJ1-2	CASSPPGTGTNYGYTF
-	TRBV7-9	TRBJ2-3	CASSSRDTTDTQYF
once	TRBV10-3	TRBJ2-3	CAISSLLRTDTQYF
once	TRBV14	TRBJ1-2	CASSPIRGYGYTF
-	TRBV2	TRBJ2-7	CASRSGVGLAREYEQYF
-	TRBV5-6	TRBJ2-3	CASRGSGLAKYTDTQYF
-	TRBV7-6	TRBJ2-7	CASSLGTSGATYEQYF
-	TRBV7-3	TRBJ1-1	CASSLVGGSSEAFF
once	TRBV30	TRBJ2-1	CAWSPPQSEQFF
-	TRBV27	TRBJ2-7	CASRPRDSTSYEQYF
large	TRBV7-2	TRBJ2-7	CASSLGGSWDEQYF
-	TRBV14	TRBJ1-1	CASSQEASPAFF
-	TRBV27	TRBJ1-2	CASSPHRRARGYTF
-	TRBV10-3	TRBJ2-7	CAISPDLPYEQYF
-	TRBV7-2	TRBJ2-5	CASRRRRQGGETQYF
-	TRBV6-1	TRBJ1-1	CASSERNRVRSEAFF
-	TRBV10-2	TRBJ2-2	CASRTQGLTGELFF
-	TRBV6-4	TRBJ2-1	CASRGTGTSGLSSYNEQFF
-	TRBV5-6	TRBJ2-7	CASSAPDSYEQYF
-	TRBV7-9	TRBJ1-1	CASSLTGTNTEAFF
-	TRBV6-1	TRBJ2-1	CASSEEWGEQFF
-	TRBV19	TRBJ2-3	CASSDIGGGRDTQYF